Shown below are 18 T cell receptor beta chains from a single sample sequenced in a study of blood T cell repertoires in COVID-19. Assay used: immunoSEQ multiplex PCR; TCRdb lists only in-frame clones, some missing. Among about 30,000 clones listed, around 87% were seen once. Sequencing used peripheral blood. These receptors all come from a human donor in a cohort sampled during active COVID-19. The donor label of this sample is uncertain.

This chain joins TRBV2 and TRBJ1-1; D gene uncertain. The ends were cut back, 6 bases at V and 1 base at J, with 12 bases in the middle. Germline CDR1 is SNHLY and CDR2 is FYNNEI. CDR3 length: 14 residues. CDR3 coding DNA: TGTGCCAGCAGCCTTTATCAACAGAACACTGAAGCTTTCTTT. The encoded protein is CASSLYQQNTEAFF.

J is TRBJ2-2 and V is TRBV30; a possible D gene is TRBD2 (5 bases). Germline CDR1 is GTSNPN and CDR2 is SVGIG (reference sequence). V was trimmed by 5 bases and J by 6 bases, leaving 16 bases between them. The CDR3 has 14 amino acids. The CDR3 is CAWLRTRTSGELFF. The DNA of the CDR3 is TGTGCCTGGCTACGAACTAGAACTTCCGGGGAGCTGTTTTTT.

DNA of the CDR3: TGTGCCAGCAGCTCCCGGGACAGGGTCTACGAGCAGTACTTC. Translation gives CASSSRDRVYEQYF. The chain has TRBV7-8 and TRBJ2-7; 9 bases align to TRBD1. The ends lost 4 bases at V and 3 bases at J; junction bases unmatched: 4. Germline-derived CDR1 and CDR2 are SGHVS and FQNEAQ. CDR3 length: 14 amino acids.

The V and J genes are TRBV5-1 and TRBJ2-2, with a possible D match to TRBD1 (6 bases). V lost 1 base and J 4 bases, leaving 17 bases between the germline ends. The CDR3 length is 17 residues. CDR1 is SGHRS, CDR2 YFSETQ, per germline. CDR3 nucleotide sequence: TGCGCCAGCAGCTTGACGCAGGGGACGTTGGGCACCGGGGAGCTGTTTTTT. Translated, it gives CASSLTQGTLGTGELFF.

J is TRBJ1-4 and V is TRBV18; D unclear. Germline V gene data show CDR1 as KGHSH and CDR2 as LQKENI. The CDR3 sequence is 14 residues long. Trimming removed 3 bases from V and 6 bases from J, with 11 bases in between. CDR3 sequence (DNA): TGTGCCAGCTCACCGAAACTTGCGGATGAAAAACTGTTTTTT. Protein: CASSPKLADEKLFF.

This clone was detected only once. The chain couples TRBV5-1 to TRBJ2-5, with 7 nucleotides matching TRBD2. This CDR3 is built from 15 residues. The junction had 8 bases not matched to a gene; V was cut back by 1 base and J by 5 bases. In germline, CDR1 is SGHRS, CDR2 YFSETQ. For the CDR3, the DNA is TGCGCCAGCAGCTTGTCTAACGGGGGAGGGGAGACCCAGTACTTC. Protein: CASSLSNGGGETQYF.

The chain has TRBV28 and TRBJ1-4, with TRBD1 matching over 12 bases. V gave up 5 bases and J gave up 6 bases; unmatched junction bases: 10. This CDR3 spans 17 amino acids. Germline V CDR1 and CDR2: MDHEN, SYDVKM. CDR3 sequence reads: CASSRWDRGRLYEKLFF. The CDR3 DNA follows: TGTGCCAGCAGTAGATGGGACAGGGGGCGATTGTATGAAAAACTGTTTTTT.

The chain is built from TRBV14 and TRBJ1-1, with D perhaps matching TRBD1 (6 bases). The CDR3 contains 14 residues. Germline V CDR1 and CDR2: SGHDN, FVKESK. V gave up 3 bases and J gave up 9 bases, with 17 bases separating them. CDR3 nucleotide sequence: TGTGCCAGCAGCCACCTACTAGACGGGACACAAGCTTTCTTT. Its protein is CASSHLLDGTQAFF.

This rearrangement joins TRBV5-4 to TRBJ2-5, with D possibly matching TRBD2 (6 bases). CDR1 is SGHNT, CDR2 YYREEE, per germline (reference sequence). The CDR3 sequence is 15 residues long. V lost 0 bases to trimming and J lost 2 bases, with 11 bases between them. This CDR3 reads CASSLASGLQETQYF. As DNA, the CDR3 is TGTGCCAGCAGCTTGGCCTCGGGACTTCAAGAGACCCAGTACTTC.

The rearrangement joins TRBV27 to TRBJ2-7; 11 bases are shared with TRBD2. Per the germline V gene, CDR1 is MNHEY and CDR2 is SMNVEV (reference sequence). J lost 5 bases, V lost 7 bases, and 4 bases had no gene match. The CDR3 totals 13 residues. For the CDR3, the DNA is TGTGCCAGCAAACTAGCGGGAGTCGACGAGCAGTACTTC. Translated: CASKLAGVDEQYF.

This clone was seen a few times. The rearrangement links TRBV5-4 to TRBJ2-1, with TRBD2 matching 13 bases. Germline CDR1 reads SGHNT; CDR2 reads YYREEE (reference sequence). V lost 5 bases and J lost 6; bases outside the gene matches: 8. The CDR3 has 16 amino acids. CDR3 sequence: CASRSGLAGERNEQFF. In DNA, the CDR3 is TGTGCCAGCAGATCAGGACTAGCGGGAGAACGCAATGAGCAGTTCTTC.

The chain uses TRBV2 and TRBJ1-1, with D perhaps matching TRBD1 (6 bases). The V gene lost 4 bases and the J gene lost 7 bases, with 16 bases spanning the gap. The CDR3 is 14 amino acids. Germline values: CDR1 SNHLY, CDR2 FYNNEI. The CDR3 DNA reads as TGTGCCAGCAGTGGGGGGCGGGTAAGCATTGAAGCTTTCTTT. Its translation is CASSGGRVSIEAFF.

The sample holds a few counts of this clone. The CDR3, as DNA: TGTGCCAGCAGTTACCACAGGACGCAACACTATGGCTACACCTTC. Protein: CASSYHRTQHYGYTF. The V call is TRBV6-5, the J call TRBJ1-2; D perhaps matches TRBD1 (5 bases). Trimming removed 2 bases at V and 3 bases at J, with 13 bases between. CDR1 is MNHEY, CDR2 SVGAGI, per germline. CDR3 length: 15 amino acids.

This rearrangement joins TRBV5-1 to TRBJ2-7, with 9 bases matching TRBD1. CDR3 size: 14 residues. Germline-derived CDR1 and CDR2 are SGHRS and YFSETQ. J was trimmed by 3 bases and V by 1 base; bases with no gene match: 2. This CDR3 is CASSLRDRDYEQYF. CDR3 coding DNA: TGCGCCAGCAGCTTGAGGGACAGGGACTACGAGCAGTACTTC.

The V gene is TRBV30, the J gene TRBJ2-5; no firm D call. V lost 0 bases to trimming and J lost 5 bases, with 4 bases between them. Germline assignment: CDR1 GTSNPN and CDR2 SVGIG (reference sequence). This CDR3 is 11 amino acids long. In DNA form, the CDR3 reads TGTGCCTGGAGTGTCGGTGAGACCCAGTACTTC. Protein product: CAWSVGETQYF.

The CDR3 DNA reads as TGTGCCAGCAGCTTACGACTAGCGAACGAGCAGTACTTC. This codes for CASSLRLANEQYF. The chain links TRBV13 to TRBJ2-7; 8 nucleotides line up with TRBD2. With 2 bases clipped from V and 5 bases from J, the junction kept 2 bases outside the gene matches. Germline values: CDR1 PRHDT, CDR2 FYEKMQ (reference sequence). The CDR3 has 13 amino acids.

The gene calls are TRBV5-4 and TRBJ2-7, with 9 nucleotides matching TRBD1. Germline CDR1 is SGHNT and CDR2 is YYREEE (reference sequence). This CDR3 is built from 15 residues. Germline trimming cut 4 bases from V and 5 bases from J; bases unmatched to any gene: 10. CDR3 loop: CASSPLTGGPDEQYF. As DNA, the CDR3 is TGTGCCAGCAGCCCACTGACAGGGGGACCGGACGAGCAGTACTTC.

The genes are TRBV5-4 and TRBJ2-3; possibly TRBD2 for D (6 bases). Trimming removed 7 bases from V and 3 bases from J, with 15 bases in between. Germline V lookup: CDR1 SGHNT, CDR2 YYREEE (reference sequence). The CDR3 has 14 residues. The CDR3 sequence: CASRGEMRTDTQYF. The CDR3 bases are TGTGCCAGCCGCGGGGAAATGAGGACAGATACGCAGTATTTT.